This T cell receptor (beta chain) came from a study of cytomegalovirus exposure and HLA in healthy donors. Notes on the study in general: According to a later analysis, most TCR beta chains associated with CMV appeared HLA-restricted. DRB1 had the most TCR associations and HLA-C the fewest, a later analysis found, with rates varying by HLA locus. The records held CMV serostatus as the only immune exposure information.

Germline assignment: CDR1 LNHDA and CDR2 SQIVND (reference sequence). The CDR3 runs 16 residues. J gave up 6 bases and V 1 base, and 11 bases lay outside the gene matches. Remarks on this clone: Its antigen is unidentified.

Researchers ran the PCR with 60 Vbeta and 13 Jbeta primers. The assay was immunoSEQ multiplex PCR, and TCRdb's table has in-frame clones only and misses some. The sample lists under 200,000 clones, approximately 77% occurring once. Sample: PBMCs. This sequence joins TRBV19 and TRBJ1-2, with 7 positions matching TRBD1. The TCR was taken from a female donor in good health and CMV-seronegative. The CDR3: CASSIGPGRGADGYTF. CDR3 nucleotide sequence: TGTGCCAGTAGTATAGGCCCTGGCAGGGGGGCGGATGGCTACACCTTC.